Below are 24 T cell receptor beta chains sequenced from a single sample in a study of blood T cell repertoires in COVID-19. Some clones are missing from TCRdb's copy, which holds only in-frame ones; the method was immunoSEQ multiplex PCR. The sample carries under 130,000 clones, around 80% recorded once. Sequenced material: peripheral blood. These receptors originate from a man between 65 and 85 years old with active or convalescent COVID-19.

The chain joins TRBV6-2 or TRBV6-3 to TRBJ2-5; TRBD1 agrees at 10 bases. CDR3 size: 16 residues. The ends lost 2 bases at V and 3 bases at J; junction bases unmatched: 6. The germline V gene encodes CDR1 MNHEY and CDR2 SVGEGT. CDR3 in amino acids: CASSYRQGAGEETQYF. For the CDR3, the DNA is TGTGCCAGCAGTTACCGACAGGGGGCAGGGGAAGAGACCCAGTACTTC.

The V call is TRBV7-6, the J call TRBJ1-3; 7 bases are a match to TRBD1. In germline, CDR1 is SGHVS, CDR2 FNYEAQ. V was clipped by 5 bases and J by 0 bases; unmatched bases: 7. The CDR3 is 16 amino acids. The CDR3 DNA is TGTGCCAGCAGCCCTGGACAGGTTATCTCTGGAAACACCATATATTTT. It specifies CASSPGQVISGNTIYF.

This chain joins TRBV6-2 or TRBV6-3 and TRBJ2-1, with 14 bases lining up with TRBD2. The CDR3 is 17 residues long. The germline V gene has CDR1 MNHEY and CDR2 SVGEGT. The V and J ends lost 2 bases and 6 bases, in that order; junction bases with no gene match: 6. The CDR3 DNA reads as TGTGCCAGCAGTTACAGCCGGACTAGCGGGGGGCTCAATGAGCAGTTCTTC. This sequence encodes CASSYSRTSGGLNEQFF.

The chain combines TRBV5-1 with TRBJ1-4; D possibly corresponds to TRBD1 (5 bases). V shed 3 bases and J shed 2 bases, with 14 bases lying between them. Germline CDR1 is SGHRS and CDR2 is YFSETQ. CDR3 length: 16 residues. The CDR3 spells CASSWGDRGTNEKLFF. The CDR3 region has the DNA TGCGCCAGCAGCTGGGGGGATAGAGGCACTAATGAAAAACTGTTTTTT.

CDR3 sequence: CASPEGTAGGGQETQYF. CDR3 coding DNA: TGCGCCAGCCCCGAGGGGACAGCGGGAGGAGGTCAAGAGACCCAGTACTTC. J is TRBJ2-5 and V is TRBV4-1; 9 nucleotides match TRBD2. Per germline, CDR1 MGHRA and CDR2 YSYEKL. With V trimmed by 8 bases and J by 2 bases, 15 bases remained unmatched. There are 17 residues in the CDR3.

CDR3 amino acids: CASSHRQGVSGNTIYF. The CDR3 DNA is TGTGCCAGCAGCCACCGGCAGGGGGTCTCTGGAAACACCATATATTTT. The rearrangement uses TRBV28 and TRBJ1-3, with 7 nucleotides matching TRBD1. This CDR3 is 16 amino acids long. After removal of 6 bases from V and 0 bases from J, the junction contained 8 bases not matched to a gene. Germline V gene data show CDR1 as MDHEN and CDR2 as SYDVKM.

The chain links TRBV24-1 to TRBJ2-5; 7 bases agree with TRBD2. CDR1 KGHDR and CDR2 SFDVKD come from the germline V gene. J was trimmed by 0 bases and V by 5 bases; bases with no gene match: 5. This CDR3 spans 15 amino acids. CDR3: CATSGLAANQETQYF. DNA of the CDR3: TGTGCCACCAGTGGGCTAGCGGCCAACCAAGAGACCCAGTACTTC.

CDR3 protein: CASSPTTSGSPVNTQYF. The CDR3 coding sequence is TGTGCCAGCAGTCCGACGACTAGCGGGTCACCAGTAAATACGCAGTATTTT. This chain uses TRBV6-4 with TRBJ2-3, with 10 bases aligning to TRBD2. This CDR3 is 17 amino acids long. Germline CDR1 reads MRHNA; CDR2 reads SNTAGT. Germline trimming cut 5 bases from V and 7 bases from J; bases unmatched to any gene: 15.

Only a few counts were recorded for this clone. The rearrangement joins TRBV19 to TRBJ2-5; the match to TRBD2 covers 7 bases. Trimming cost V 10 bases and J 8 bases; bases outside gene matches: 7. The CDR3 contains 11 residues. Germline V gene data show CDR1 as LNHDA and CDR2 as SQIVND (reference sequence). CDR3 bases: TGTGCCACCAGACGGGGGGTAACCCAGTACTTC. It encodes CATRRGVTQYF.

This clone was counted a single time. CDR3: CASTSGAGVTDTIYF. The DNA for the CDR3 is TGTGCCAGTACCTCCGGAGCGGGGGTGACGGACACCATATATTTT. The rearrangement links TRBV19 to TRBJ1-3; possible D gene TRBD1, 5 bases. The CDR3 totals 15 residues. V was cut by 7 bases and J by 8 bases, with 21 bases left in between. Per germline, CDR1 LNHDA and CDR2 SQIVND (reference sequence).

This chain uses TRBV6-1 with TRBJ1-5; D not certain. The germline gives CDR1 MNHNS, CDR2 SASEGT. CDR3 length: 16 residues. V was clipped by 2 bases and J by 1 base, with 12 bases between them. The CDR3 here is CASSENTAASNQPQHF. The CDR3 DNA reads TGTGCCAGCAGTGAAAACACAGCCGCAAGCAATCAGCCCCAGCATTTT.

By share of the sample, this clone is large. This chain links TRBV27 with TRBJ1-2; D is uncertain. CDR3 size: 13 residues. The germline V gene has CDR1 MNHEY and CDR2 SMNVEV (reference sequence). Trimming stripped 3 bases from V and 3 bases from J, with 8 bases between. The chain's CDR3 is CASSFGQDYGYTF. The CDR3 nucleotides are TGTGCCAGCAGTTTCGGTCAGGACTATGGCTACACCTTC.

This chain links TRBV5-1 with TRBJ2-7; the match to TRBD1 covers 11 bases. Germline V gene sequence: CDR1 SGHRS, CDR2 YFSETQ. The CDR3 runs to 16 residues. Trimming at V came to 4 bases and at J to 7 bases, leaving 13 bases not matched to a gene. CDR3 DNA sequence: TGCGCCAGCAGCCCAAGGGACAGGGGGTCCCTCGGGGAGCAGTACTTC. This gives the protein CASSPRDRGSLGEQYF.

The chain couples TRBV7-2 to TRBJ2-7, with 7 nucleotides matching TRBD1. This CDR3 region has 14 residues. From germline, CDR1 is SGHTA and CDR2 FQGNSA. With 2 bases clipped from V and 1 base from J, the junction kept 2 bases outside the gene matches. CDR3 DNA sequence: TGTGCCAGCAGCTTAAGGGGGCGGTCCTACGAGCAGTACTTC. Its protein is CASSLRGRSYEQYF. The full variable domain, its missing parts supplied by reference TRBV7-2 and TRBJ2-7, is GAGVSQSPSNKVTEKGKDVELRCDPISGHTALYWYRQSLGQGLEFLIYFQGNSAPDKSGLPSDRFSAERTGGSVSTLTIQRTQQEDSAVYLCASSLRGRSYEQYFGPGTRLTVT.

The rearrangement links TRBV27 to TRBJ2-1; D is ambiguous. Germline V gives CDR1 MNHEY, CDR2 SMNVEV (reference sequence). V lost 6 bases and J lost 1, with 19 bases in between. The CDR3 totals 17 residues. In DNA, the CDR3 is TGTGCCAGCAGGCAAGAGGCGTCGATCGGGTCCTACAATGAGCAGTTCTTC. Its protein is CASRQEASIGSYNEQFF.

This clone occurred a few times. The chain has TRBV28 and TRBJ1-5; D may be TRBD1 (6 bases). V lost 5 bases and J 6 bases, leaving 17 bases between the germline ends. The CDR3 runs 15 residues. The germline V gene has CDR1 MDHEN and CDR2 SYDVKM. In nucleotides, the CDR3 is TGTGCCAGCAGTGTTTCAGGAAGGGGGTTTCAGCCCCAGCATTTT. This gives the protein CASSVSGRGFQPQHF.

This clone was counted a few times. This chain's CDR3 is CASTPGGGVDYGYTF. The CDR3 region has the DNA TGTGCCAGCACCCCTGGGGGGGGCGTCGACTATGGCTACACCTTC. V and J are TRBV6-5 and TRBJ1-2, with TRBD1 as a possible D gene (6 bases). The V and J ends lost 7 bases and 3 bases respectively, with 18 bases between them. This CDR3 region has 15 residues. CDR1 and CDR2 (germline): MNHEY, SVGAGI.

The chain uses TRBV5-1 and TRBJ1-1; no definite D call. The germline V gene has CDR1 SGHRS and CDR2 YFSETQ. Trimming stripped 2 bases from V and 1 base from J, with 6 bases between. This CDR3 contains 13 residues. The CDR3 region has the DNA TGCGCCAGCAGCTTCCACGGGAACACTGAAGCTTTCTTT. This translates into CASSFHGNTEAFF.

The chain couples TRBV3-1 (or the pseudogene TRBV3-2) to TRBJ1-2, with 8 bases matching TRBD1. CDR1 is LGHDT, CDR2 YNNKEL, per germline (reference sequence). The V segment lost 5 bases and the J segment 7 bases; nucleotides outside the gene matches: 6. The CDR3 consists of 13 residues. The CDR3: CASSYRTGSGYTF. DNA of the CDR3: TGTGCCAGCAGCTATCGGACAGGGAGTGGCTACACCTTC.

DNA of the CDR3: TGTGCCAGCAGCCTCGACAGGGATGAAAAACTGTTTTTT. Translated: CASSLDRDEKLFF. The chain employs TRBV6-5 and TRBJ1-4, with 7 nucleotides matching TRBD1. Germline lookup yields CDR1 MNHEY and CDR2 SVGAGI. J gave up 6 bases and V 6 bases, and 4 bases lay outside the gene matches. CDR3 length: 13 residues.

V gene TRBV7-8 combines with J gene TRBJ2-3, with a possible D match to TRBD2 (5 bases). Trimming cost V 2 bases and J 4 bases, with 10 bases left between them. The CDR3 has 14 residues. From germline, CDR1 is SGHVS and CDR2 FQNEAQ. DNA for the CDR3: TGTGCCAGCAGCTTAAGCAGTAGCGCAGATACGCAGTATTTT. As protein: CASSLSSSADTQYF.

This chain connects TRBV2 to TRBJ2-1; D gene uncertain. V lost 7 bases to trimming and J lost 5 bases, with 9 bases between them. This CDR3 is built from 12 residues. Germline CDR1 reads SNHLY; CDR2 reads FYNNEI. For the CDR3, the DNA is TGTGCCAGCATGCTCGTAGACAATGAGCAGTTCTTC. This translates into CASMLVDNEQFF.

V gene TRBV27 combines with J gene TRBJ2-1; D unclear. CDR3 length: 16 amino acids. Trimming stripped 5 bases from V and 0 bases from J, with 14 bases between. CDR1 and CDR2 from the germline V gene are MNHEY and SMNVEV (reference sequence). CDR3 in DNA: TGTGCCAGCAGTCCCCTTCAGGCCACCTCCTACAATGAGCAGTTCTTC. This gives the protein CASSPLQATSYNEQFF.

The CDR3 DNA follows: TGCAGTGCTAGTGGACAGGGTTATGAAAAACTGTTTTTT. Protein sequence: CSASGQGYEKLFF. The chain joins TRBV20-1 to TRBJ1-4; 8 positions match TRBD1. The trim removed 3 bases at V and 6 bases at J, leaving 3 bases unmatched. The CDR3 is 13 amino acids. Germline lookup yields CDR1 DFQATT and CDR2 SNEGSKA (reference sequence).